These T cell receptor beta chains were read from a single sample in a study of CD8 T cells in ankylosing spondylitis. TCRdb re-called the 5' RACE reads through MiXCR, storing one row per CDR3 protein. The table has approximately 540,000 distinct CDR3 sequences, about an eighth seen once. What was sequenced was blood, either unsorted or a sorted T cell fraction (not recorded which). These receptors all stem from a male donor with ankylosing spondylitis. The CDR3 runs from the conserved cysteine through the conserved F or W. Fields, in order: clone size, V gene, J gene, D gene, CDR3 protein, CDR3 DNA. The D gene is left open where the match is weak. Clone size, where shown, is once, few, many, or a class for clones that have expanded.

few	TRBV4-1	TRBJ1-5	-	CASSQAAMGYSNQPQHF	TGCGCCAGCAGCCAAGCCGCCATGGGGTATAGCAATCAGCCCCAGCATTTT
few	TRBV18	TRBJ2-1	-	CASSPNVPDSTNEQFF	TGTGCCAGCTCACCAAATGTCCCAGATAGCACCAATGAGCAGTTCTTC
-	TRBV18	TRBJ2-1	-	CASSPPSGANNEQFF	TGTGCCAGCTCACCACCAAGCGGCGCGAACAATGAGCAGTTCTTC
-	TRBV3-1	TRBJ1-2	-	CASSQQTGTYGYTF	TGTGCCAGCAGCCAGCAAACAGGGACCTATGGCTACACCTTC
-	TRBV7-9	TRBJ2-5	TRBD2	CASSSPSVLAEQETQYF	TGTGCCAGCAGCTCGCCTTCGGTACTAGCGGAGCAAGAGACCCAGTACTTC
few	TRBV20-1	TRBJ1-1	-	CSAYGVNTEAFF	TGCAGTGCCTATGGGGTTAACACTGAAGCTTTCTTT
few	TRBV20-1	TRBJ2-1	TRBD2	CSARDYGLAALNNEQFF	TGCAGTGCTAGAGATTACGGACTAGCGGCTCTTAACAATGAGCAGTTCTTC
many	TRBV29-1	TRBJ2-3	TRBD2	CSVEGPSGSTTQYF	TGCAGCGTTGAGGGGCCTAGCGGGAGTACTACGCAGTATTTT
many	TRBV5-6	TRBJ2-5	TRBD1	CASSPRGFDPQETQYF	TGTGCCAGCAGCCCCAGGGGGTTTGATCCCCAAGAGACCCAGTACTTC
-	TRBV6-5	TRBJ2-1	TRBD1	CASSYSGLGTENEQFF	TGTGCCAGCAGTTACTCGGGCCTCGGGACAGAAAATGAGCAGTTCTTC
few	TRBV6-4	TRBJ2-2	-	CASTSGGDTGELFF	TGTGCCAGCACCAGCGGTGGGGACACCGGGGAGCTGTTTTTT
few	TRBV24-1	TRBJ1-5	TRBD1	CATSDGGTGVSQPQHF	TGTGCCACCAGTGATGGAGGGACAGGGGTTAGTCAGCCCCAGCATTTT
few	TRBV7-9	TRBJ2-7	TRBD1	CASSQGQGAGYEQYF	TGTGCCAGCAGCCAGGGACAGGGGGCCGGCTACGAGCAGTACTTC
-	TRBV9	TRBJ2-1	-	CASSVLDEQFF	TGTGCCAGCAGCGTACTCGATGAGCAGTTCTTC
few	TRBV5-1	TRBJ1-2	TRBD1	CASSHGVSPGQGESYNYGYTF	TGCGCCAGCAGCCATGGAGTCTCTCCGGGACAGGGGGAGTCGTATAACTATGGCTACACCTTC
few	TRBV11-2	TRBJ2-5	-	CASSLRGVSVETQYF	TGTGCCAGCAGCTTAAGGGGCGTTAGCGTGGAGACCCAGTACTTC
many	TRBV3-1	TRBJ1-1	TRBD1	CASTSGGVGTEAFF	TGTGCCAGCACTTCAGGGGGCGTGGGTACTGAAGCTTTCTTT
-	TRBV2	TRBJ2-7	TRBD1	CASSHSRDRVSYEQYF	TGTGCCAGCAGCCACTCCCGGGACAGGGTATCCTACGAGCAGTACTTC
-	TRBV20-1	TRBJ1-2	TRBD1	CCARAGTGSPLFYGYTF	TGCTGTGCTAGGGCCGGGACAGGGAGTCCCCTTTTCTATGGCTACACCTTC
few	TRBV20-1	TRBJ2-2	-	CSARDGKGITGELFF	TGCAGTGCTAGAGATGGAAAGGGAATCACCGGGGAGCTGTTTTTT
few	TRBV3-1	TRBJ2-7	TRBD2	CASSQIPSGRVYEQYF	TGTGCCAGCAGCCAAATACCCAGCGGGAGAGTCTACGAGCAGTACTTC
many	TRBV14	TRBJ2-7	TRBD2	CASSPSGGSSYEQYF	TGTGCCAGCAGCCCAAGCGGGGGAAGCTCCTACGAGCAGTACTTC
-	TRBV20-1	TRBJ2-5	-	CSASQDIYQETQYF	TGCAGTGCTAGTCAGGACATCTATCAAGAGACCCAGTACTTC
few	TRBV20-1	TRBJ2-1	TRBD2	CSATLTVLAGNEQFF	TGCAGTGCAACCCTTACCGTACTAGCGGGTAATGAGCAGTTCTTC